One sample yielded the 2 T cell receptor beta chains listed below, sequenced in a study of response to subunit inactivated influenza vaccine (dated by TCRdb to the late 2010s). The library was produced with RT-PCR. The sample was run on an Illumina HiSeq 2500. TCRdb redid the processing of the public reads, applying fastp at Q25 and MiXCR, and retained in-frame beta chains. For every CDR3 protein sequence, its rows merge into one entry that carries the most common genes and DNA. The sample table records fewer than 700,000 distinct CDR3 sequences; over 10% of these occur just once. The ten top clones hold 13% of the sample. Read against the paper, the sample's time point label means: 45 days after influenza vaccine administration. The sequences come from PBMCs from blood, collected 40 to 50 days after vaccination. These TCRs come from a man aged 45 to 65 who received an inactivated influenza vaccine. Donor details come from another sample of the same person, matched by shared clones.

The J gene is TRBJ2-3, the V gene TRBV12-3 or TRBV12-4; 12 bases match TRBD2. The CDR3 contains 16 residues. After removal of 7 bases from V and 5 bases from J, the junction contained 10 bases not matched to a gene. The CDR3 DNA is TGTGCCAGCACCCTTCGACTAGCGGGGGCTGGAGATACGCAGTATTTT. Its translation: CASTLRLAGAGDTQYF.

This clonotype came up a few times. V and J are TRBV5-6 and TRBJ2-1, with unresolved D. Trimming pared 0 bases from V and 6 bases from J, leaving 7 bases between. The CDR3 loop spans 13 amino acids. Germline V gene lookup returns CDR1 SGHDT and CDR2 YYEEEE. The CDR3 protein is CASSLDSSNEQFF. CDR3 nucleotides: TGTGCCAGCAGCTTGGACAGTAGCAATGAGCAGTTCTTC. The variable domain in full, with the rest retrieved from reference TRBV5-6 and TRBJ2-1, is DAGVTQSPTHLIKTRGQQVTLRCSPKSGHDTVSWYQQALGQGPQFIFQYYEEEERQRGNFPDRFSGHQFPNYSSELNVNALLLGDSALYLCASSLDSSNEQFFGPGTRLTVL.